This entry lists 21 T cell receptor beta chains sequenced from one sample in a study of blood T cell repertoires in COVID-19. Some clones are missing from TCRdb's copy, which holds only in-frame ones; the method was immunoSEQ multiplex PCR. The data contain some 83,000 clones, over 75% of them singletons. The material sequenced was peripheral blood. These receptors originate from a man aged 45-65 years with acute or convalescent COVID-19.

The J gene is TRBJ2-2, the V gene TRBV19; 8 nucleotides line up with TRBD1. V shed 3 bases and J 4 bases; nucleotides not matched to a gene: 7. The CDR3 sequence is 16 residues long. Germline-derived CDR1 and CDR2 are LNHDA and SQIVND (reference sequence). The CDR3 protein is CASSINTGGSTGELFF. In nucleotides, the CDR3 is TGTGCCAGTAGTATCAACACAGGGGGTAGCACCGGGGAGCTGTTTTTT.

The V and J genes are TRBV6-2 or TRBV6-3 and TRBJ1-2; 8 bases are shared with TRBD1. V shed 2 bases and J 2 bases; nucleotides not matched to a gene: 1. CDR3 size: 14 residues. Germline CDR1 MNHEY, CDR2 SVGEGT. CDR3 in amino acids: CASSYRQGNYGYTF. The CDR3 DNA follows: TGTGCCAGCAGTTACCGACAGGGGAACTATGGCTACACCTTC.

CDR3 protein: CASSYSIGSGDTQYF. CDR3 in DNA: TGTGCCAGCAGTTACTCGATCGGGAGTGGCGATACGCAGTATTTT. The chain joins TRBV6-2 or TRBV6-3 to TRBJ2-3, with D possibly being TRBD2 (6 bases). Trimming cost V 0 bases and J 6 bases, with 13 bases left between them. CDR3 length equals 15 residues. The germline V gene has CDR1 MNHEY and CDR2 SVGEGT.

This clone was observed a single time. The chain recombines TRBV10-2 with TRBJ1-5; no clear D. CDR3 size: 14 residues. Germline loops: CDR1 WSHSY, CDR2 SAAADI. V dropped 2 bases and J dropped 6 bases, with 11 bases sitting between them. The CDR3 DNA reads TGCGCCAGCAGTGAGATGGGGAGCGGTCAGCCCCAGCATTTT. It encodes CASSEMGSGQPQHF.

V and J are TRBV6-4 and TRBJ2-1; D remains unclear. V was trimmed by 0 bases and J by 7 bases, leaving 7 bases between them. The CDR3 contains 13 residues. The germline V gene has CDR1 MRHNA and CDR2 SNTAGT. CDR3 protein: CASSDSTRNEQFF. CDR3 DNA sequence: TGTGCCAGCAGTGACTCGACGAGGAATGAGCAGTTCTTC.

This chain joins TRBV20-1 and TRBJ1-3; no firm D call. Trimming stripped 7 bases from V and 4 bases from J, with 5 bases between. CDR3 length: 10 residues. Germline V gene lookup returns CDR1 DFQATT and CDR2 SNEGSKA (reference sequence). The DNA of the CDR3 is TGCAGTGTCCAAGGAAACACCATATATTTT. Its protein product is CSVQGNTIYF.

CDR3 amino acids: CASRPTSRDRVYGYTF. DNA for the CDR3: TGTGCCAGCAGACCCACGTCACGGGACAGGGTATATGGCTACACCTTC. The chain is built from TRBV11-2 and TRBJ1-2; 9 bases match TRBD1. Unmatched junction bases numbered 13, after V lost 6 bases and J lost 5 bases. In germline, CDR1 is SGHAT, CDR2 FQNNGV. The CDR3 extends over 16 amino acids.

The chain links TRBV30 to TRBJ2-7; no reliable D call. Germline values: CDR1 GTSNPN, CDR2 SVGIG (reference sequence). The CDR3 extends over 12 amino acids. The V end was cut by 0 bases, the J end by 3 bases, with 6 bases between. CDR3: CAWSVLIYEQYF. CDR3 bases: TGTGCCTGGAGTGTATTAATCTACGAGCAGTACTTC.

V usage is TRBV19 and J usage is TRBJ2-1; D gene uncertain. The CDR3 consists of 14 residues. V lost 6 bases and J 1 base, leaving 10 bases between the germline ends. The V gene's germline CDR1 is LNHDA and CDR2 SQIVND (reference sequence). As DNA, the CDR3 is TGTGCCAGTAGGCTGAAGACTTCCTACAATGAGCAGTTCTTC. Its protein product is CASRLKTSYNEQFF.

The J gene is TRBJ2-7, the V gene TRBV7-2, with D perhaps TRBD1 (6 bases). The CDR3 is 15 residues long. CDR1 and CDR2 (germline): SGHTA, FQGNSA. Trimming took off 5 bases at V and 2 bases at J, with 16 bases between the two ends. For the CDR3, the DNA is TGTGCCAGCAGCCTAGGCAGGGGCCTTACCTACGAGCAGTACTTC. The encoded protein is CASSLGRGLTYEQYF.

This clone was recorded only once. The rearrangement uses TRBV7-9 and TRBJ1-4; the match to TRBD1 covers 11 bases. Trimming cost V 5 bases and J 6 bases; bases outside gene matches: 14. The CDR3 runs 18 residues. CDR1 is SEHNR and CDR2 is FQNEAQ in the germline V gene (reference sequence). CDR3 sequence reads: CASSPLGTGGVGDEKLFF. CDR3 DNA: TGTGCCAGCAGCCCACTCGGGACAGGGGGGGTTGGTGATGAAAAACTGTTTTTT.

This sequence joins TRBV12-3 or TRBV12-4 and TRBJ1-1; no clear D gene. Trimming left V 7 bases short and J 1 base short, with 10 bases between. This CDR3 contains 13 residues. DNA of the CDR3: TGTGCCAGCACCAGCGCAACGAACACTGAAGCTTTCTTT. Encoded protein: CASTSATNTEAFF.

This chain uses TRBV5-6 with TRBJ2-3; weak D call: TRBD2 (6 bases). The CDR3 spans 15 residues. Germline V gene data show CDR1 as SGHDT and CDR2 as YYEEEE. Trimming removed 4 bases at V and 5 bases at J, with 17 bases between. The CDR3 bases are TGTGCCAGCAGCCTGGGGGGAGCGGATGAAGATACGCAGTATTTT. Amino acids: CASSLGGADEDTQYF.

The V gene is TRBV11-3, the J gene TRBJ2-5, with D possibly matching TRBD2 (6 bases). CDR1 and CDR2 (germline): SGHNT, YENEEA. The ends were cut back, 3 bases at V and 2 bases at J, with 7 bases in the middle. The CDR3 has 13 amino acids. CDR3 region: CASSLGGQETQYF. CDR3 nucleotide sequence: TGTGCCAGCAGCTTGGGGGGTCAAGAGACCCAGTACTTC.

In DNA form, the CDR3 reads TGTGCCAGCAGTTACTTGGCGGGAGGCCTAGCAGATACGCAGTATTTT. The encoded protein is CASSYLAGGLADTQYF. The chain has TRBV6-2 or TRBV6-3 and TRBJ2-3; 8 positions match TRBD2. The CDR3 runs to 16 residues. Looked up from germline, CDR1 is MNHEY and CDR2 is SVGEGT. V was clipped by 1 base and J by 4 bases; unmatched bases: 7.

This rearrangement joins TRBV7-3 to TRBJ1-2, with D perhaps matching TRBD1 (6 bases). Germline loops: CDR1 SGHTA, CDR2 FQGTGA. The CDR3 sequence is 13 residues long. The V end was cut by 2 bases, the J end by 6 bases, with 10 bases between. The CDR3 loop reads CASSLGRGNGYTF. CDR3 DNA sequence: TGTGCCAGCAGCTTAGGCAGGGGAAATGGCTACACCTTC.

This rearrangement joins TRBV23-1 to TRBJ1-2; D is perhaps TRBD1 (5 bases). TRBV23-1 is annotated as an ORF whose role is uncertain. Between the trimmed V and J ends, which lost 4 bases and 1 base, there was a span of 10 bases. The CDR3 runs 14 residues. The CDR3 loop reads CASSLGAGNYGYTF. The CDR3 DNA reads as TGCGCCAGCAGTCTTGGGGCAGGTAACTATGGCTACACCTTC.

The gene calls are TRBV7-9 and TRBJ2-7, with 12 bases identical to TRBD2. After removal of 5 bases from V and 5 bases from J, the junction contained 7 bases not matched to a gene. Germline assignment: CDR1 SEHNR and CDR2 FQNEAQ (reference sequence). The CDR3 is made up of 15 amino acids. CDR3 residues: CASSQTSGSNDEQYF. CDR3 bases: TGTGCCAGCAGCCAGACTAGCGGGAGTAACGACGAGCAGTACTTC.

This sequence joins TRBV5-1 and TRBJ2-7; TRBD1 matches at 10 bases. This CDR3 has 15 amino acids. V lost 0 bases, J lost 3 bases, and 3 bases stayed unmatched. Germline loops: CDR1 SGHRS, CDR2 YFSETQ. The CDR3: CASSLEWTGGYEQYF. The CDR3 nucleotides read TGCGCCAGCAGCTTGGAGTGGACAGGGGGCTACGAGCAGTACTTC. Looking up the rest from reference TRBV5-1 and TRBJ2-7 gives the full variable domain: KAGVTQTPRYLIKTRGQQVTLSCSPISGHRSVSWYQQTPGQGLQFLFEYFSETQRNKGNFPGRFSGRQFSNSRSEMNVSTLELGDSALYLCASSLEWTGGYEQYFGPGTRLTVT.

The V gene is TRBV18, the J gene TRBJ2-3, with D possibly matching TRBD2 (6 bases). Between the trimmed V and J ends, which lost 3 bases and 8 bases, there was a span of 9 bases. In germline, CDR1 is KGHSH, CDR2 LQKENI. The CDR3 covers 12 residues. This CDR3 is CASSPGGGTQYF. The DNA of the CDR3 is TGTGCCAGCTCACCGGGGGGTGGTACGCAGTATTTT.

The chain links TRBV10-3 to TRBJ1-5, with a weak D call TRBD1 (6 bases). V shed 11 bases and J shed 0 bases, with 14 bases lying between them. The CDR3 runs to 14 residues. Germline loops: CDR1 ENHRY, CDR2 SYGVKD. This CDR3 is CAASGGPSNQPQHF. As DNA, the CDR3 is TGTGCCGCCTCGGGGGGCCCTAGCAATCAGCCCCAGCATTTT.